Listed below are T cell receptor beta chains from one sample, sequenced in a study of shared clonotypes between healthy human individuals. TCRdb's copy holds only in-frame clones and misses some; the assay was immunoSEQ multiplex PCR. The sample records roughly 2.1 million clones, roughly 91% being singletons. Sequencing input: naive CD8+ T cells from PBMCs. The receptors stem from a man aged 18 to 29 in good health. Some clones in this sample may be carry-over from other donors' samples. Each CDR3 is given with its conserved first and last residue. A D gene is named only where the DNA matches it firmly. The size field is filled for only some rows; it gives once, few, many or a size class.

V gene	D gene	clone size	CDR3 length	J gene	CDR3 protein	CDR3 DNA
TRBV27	TRBD2	.	15	TRBJ2-1	CASSSPGLSYNEQFF	TGTGCCAGCAGTTCTCCGGGACTATCCTACAATGAGCAGTTCTTC
TRBV13	TRBD1	.	17	TRBJ2-2	CASSSSRGGTHTGELFF	TGTGCCAGCAGCTCAAGCCGAGGGGGCACCCACACCGGGGAGCTGTTTTTT
TRBV27	.	.	16	TRBJ1-1	CASSPPWKMGPTEAFF	TGTGCCAGCAGTCCACCGTGGAAAATGGGTCCCACTGAAGCTTTCTTT
TRBV18	.	.	15	TRBJ2-3	CASSPRAGHTDTQYF	TGTGCCAGCTCACCCCGGGCGGGGCACACAGATACGCAGTATTTT
TRBV2	.	.	13	TRBJ2-7	CASIIPVGYEQYF	TGTGCCAGCATCATACCAGTAGGATACGAGCAGTACTTC
TRBV28	TRBD1	once	12	TRBJ2-7	CASSLSGTGKHF	TGTGCCAGCAGTTTAAGTGGGACAGGGAAGCACTTC
TRBV27	.	.	15	TRBJ1-1	CASSLDRRGKTEAFF	TGTGCCAGCAGTTTAGACAGGCGGGGGAAAACTGAAGCTTTCTTT
TRBV28	TRBD2	.	16	TRBJ2-1	CASSLVAGELYNEQFF	TGTGCCAGCAGTTTAGTAGCGGGAGAGCTATACAATGAGCAGTTCTTC
TRBV28	.	.	16	TRBJ2-1	CASSLLNTGTSDEQFF	TGTGCCAGCAGTTTACTCAACACCGGGACCTCCGATGAGCAGTTCTTC
TRBV4-1	.	once	13	TRBJ2-7	CASSQGAPYEQYF	TGCGCCAGCAGCCAAGGGGCACCCTACGAGCAGTACTTC
TRBV27	.	.	14	TRBJ1-2	CASSSRPLVYGYTF	TGTGCCAGCAGCTCTAGGCCCCTAGTCTATGGCTACACCTTC
TRBV13	.	.	17	TRBJ2-7	CASSLGRGTGSGYEQYF	TGTGCCAGCAGCTTAGGCCGTGGGACCGGGAGTGGGTACGAGCAGTACTTC
TRBV4-1	.	.	15	TRBJ1-5	CASSHPGNSNQPQHF	TGCGCCAGCAGCCACCCGGGAAATAGCAATCAGCCCCAGCATTTT
TRBV19	.	.	13	TRBJ2-7	CASLDMGSYEQYF	TGTGCCAGTCTGGACATGGGCTCCTACGAGCAGTACTTC
TRBV7-6	.	.	11	TRBJ1-3	CASREGNTIYF	TGTGCCAGCAGGGAGGGAAACACCATATATTTT
TRBV7-2	TRBD2	.	16	TRBJ2-2	CASSLVGLVKTGELFF	TGTGCCAGCAGCTTGGTGGGACTAGTAAAGACCGGGGAGCTGTTTTTT